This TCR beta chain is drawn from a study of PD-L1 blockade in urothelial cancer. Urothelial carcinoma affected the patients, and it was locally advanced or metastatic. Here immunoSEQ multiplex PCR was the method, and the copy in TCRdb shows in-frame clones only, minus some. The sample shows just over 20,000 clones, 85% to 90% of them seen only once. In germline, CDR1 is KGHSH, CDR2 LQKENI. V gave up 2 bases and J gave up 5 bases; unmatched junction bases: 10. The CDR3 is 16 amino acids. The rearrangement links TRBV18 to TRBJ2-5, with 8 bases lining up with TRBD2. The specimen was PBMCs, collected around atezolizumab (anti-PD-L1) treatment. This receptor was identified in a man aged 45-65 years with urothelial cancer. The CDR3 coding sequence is TGTGCCAGCTCACCAGAGGTAGCGGGAAGGGAGGAGACCCAGTACTTC. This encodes CASSPEVAGREETQYF. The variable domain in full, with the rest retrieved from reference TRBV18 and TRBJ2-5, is NAGVMQNPRHLVRRRGQEARLRCSPMKGHSHVYWYRQLPEEGLKFMVYLQKENIIDESGMPKERFSAEFPKEGPSILRIQQVVRGDSAAYFCASSPEVAGREETQYFGPGTRLLVL.